This T cell receptor (beta chain) was profiled in a study of blood T cells in healthy people across ages. Then a second PCR, running roughly 7 to 12 cycles, was carried out with a sample-barcoded 5' primer and a J-beta primer mix. Each cDNA was tagged by a template-switch adaptor containing 12 random nucleotides. MiXCR, run by TCRdb on the 5' RACE reads, gives a single entry per CDR3 protein. The sample lists 550,000 to 750,000 distinct CDR3 sequences; 20% to 25% were seen once. This CDR3 contains 15 residues. V was clipped by 5 bases and J by 4 bases, with 14 bases between them. Germline V gene data show CDR1 as MNHEY and CDR2 as SMNVEV (reference sequence). General study results and limits: PBMCs were not sorted, which prevented a conclusive comparison of naive versus antigen-experienced cells.

This clonotype occurred a few times. Its antigen is unidentified. One base away lies a much larger clone, so this may be a sequencing read error. This chain joins TRBV27 and TRBJ2-2, with D maybe TRBD1 (7 bases). This TCR derives from a man in his sixties or seventies in good health. The sequenced material came from blood. CDR3 sequence: CASSTGTAGTGELFF. The CDR3, as DNA: TGTGCCAGCAGTACCGGGACAGCGGGCACCGGGGAGCTGTTTTTT.